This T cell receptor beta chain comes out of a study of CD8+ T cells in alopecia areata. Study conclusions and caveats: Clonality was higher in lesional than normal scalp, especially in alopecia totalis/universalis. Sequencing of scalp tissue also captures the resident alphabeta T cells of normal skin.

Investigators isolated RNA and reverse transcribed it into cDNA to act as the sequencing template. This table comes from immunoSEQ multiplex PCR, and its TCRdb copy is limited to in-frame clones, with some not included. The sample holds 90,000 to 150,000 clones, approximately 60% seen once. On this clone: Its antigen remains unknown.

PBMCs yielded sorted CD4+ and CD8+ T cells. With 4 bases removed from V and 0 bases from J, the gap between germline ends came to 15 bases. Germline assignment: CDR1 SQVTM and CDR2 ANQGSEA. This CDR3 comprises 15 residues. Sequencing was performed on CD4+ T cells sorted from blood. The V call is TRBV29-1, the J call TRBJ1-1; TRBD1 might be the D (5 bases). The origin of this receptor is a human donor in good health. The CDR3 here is CSVVGQGAMNTEAFF. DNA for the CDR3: TGCAGCGTTGTGGGGCAGGGTGCGATGAACACTGAAGCTTTCTTT.